This T cell receptor beta chain is drawn from a study of OX40 agonist ivuxolimab in advanced cancers. Study details: The patients received agonistic anti-OX40 (CD134) antibody ivuxolimab. Three patients got partial responses; one had hepatocellular carcinoma and two had cutaneous melanoma. General observations from the study: More expanded clones were seen, on average, in CD8+ T cells than in CD4+.

To note about this clone: The antigen remains unidentified.

The protocol was immunoSEQ multiplex PCR, while the TCRdb copy is restricted to in-frame clones and leaves out a portion. The sample lists around 110,000 clones, 90% occurring once. The CDR3 loop spans 16 amino acids. Germline V gene sequence: CDR1 SGHDN, CDR2 FVKESK. V was pared by 5 bases and J by 6 bases, with 8 bases of the junction left unmatched. This chain connects TRBV14 to TRBJ2-3; 13 positions agree with TRBD2. The sample consisted of CD4+ or CD8+ T cells sorted from blood, taken in a trial of the OX40 agonist ivuxolimab. The TCR originated in an adult with an advanced solid tumor such as melanoma, head and neck, liver or kidney cancer. The CDR3 DNA reads as TGTGCCAGCAGCGTTCGACTAGCGGGGGGCCCGGATACGCAGTATTTT. As protein: CASSVRLAGGPDTQYF.